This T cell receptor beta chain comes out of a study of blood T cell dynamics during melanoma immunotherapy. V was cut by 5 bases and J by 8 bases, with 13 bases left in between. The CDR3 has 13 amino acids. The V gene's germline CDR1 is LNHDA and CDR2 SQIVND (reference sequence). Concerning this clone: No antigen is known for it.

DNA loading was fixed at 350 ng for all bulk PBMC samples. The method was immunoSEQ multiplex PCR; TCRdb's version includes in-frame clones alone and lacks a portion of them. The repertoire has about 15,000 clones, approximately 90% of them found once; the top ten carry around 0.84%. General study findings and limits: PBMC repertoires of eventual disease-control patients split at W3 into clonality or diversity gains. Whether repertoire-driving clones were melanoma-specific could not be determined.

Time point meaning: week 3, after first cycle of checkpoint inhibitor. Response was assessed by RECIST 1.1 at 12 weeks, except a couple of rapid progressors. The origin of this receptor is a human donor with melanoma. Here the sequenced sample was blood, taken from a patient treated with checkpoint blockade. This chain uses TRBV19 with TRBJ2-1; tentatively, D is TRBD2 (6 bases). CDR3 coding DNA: TGTGCCAGTAGTGCCCGGAGGGGCGATGAGCAGTTCTTC. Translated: CASSARRGDEQFF.